This TCR beta chain stems from a study of cytomegalovirus exposure and HLA in healthy donors. For the study at large: Later, an analysis reported that the 120 or so validation repertoires had used the same platform as the roughly 650 first-cohort repertoires. Whole-study findings and limits: Across donors, most TCRs were seen rarely, yet some public ones were widespread.

Assay used: immunoSEQ multiplex PCR; TCRdb lists only in-frame clones, some missing. The table shows about 400,000 clones, with 80% to 90% occurring only once. A remark on this clone: Its target is not known.

Trimming shortened V by 4 bases and J by 2 bases, and 12 bases separated the two germline ends. CDR3 length: 14 residues. Germline V gives CDR1 KGHSH, CDR2 LQKENI. This chain uses TRBV18 with TRBJ2-7; D is possibly TRBD2 (5 bases). The sequenced sample consisted of PBMCs. The receptor comes from a woman aged 18-30 years in good health and CMV-seronegative. The CDR3 loop is CASSLGDRTYEQYF. In DNA, the CDR3 is TGTGCCAGCTCACTCGGGGATCGGACCTACGAGCAGTACTTC.